This T cell receptor beta chain stems from a study of T-cell memory formation after mild COVID-19. The study, taken as a whole, reports: CD4/CD8 balance held among clones contracting day 15 to 85, and later expanders leaned CD4+. Memory cells collected pre-infection included some clones that later responded, suggesting cross-reactive memory joined.

In its sample, this clonotype was seen many times. Its antigen is unknown. MiXCR, run by TCRdb on the 5' RACE reads, gives a single entry per CDR3 protein. This sample carries 250,000 or so distinct CDR3 sequences, approximately 9% of them seen once, and the ten largest clones take more than 20%. V shed 3 bases and J 3 bases; nucleotides not matched to a gene: 6. Germline CDR1 reads SGHRS; CDR2 reads YFSETQ. This CDR3 spans 14 amino acids. The chain uses TRBV5-1 and TRBJ2-7; 7 bases map to TRBD1. Sequenced: PBMCs or a T cell subset sorted from them (not recorded which). The receptor was isolated from a man between 18 and 29 years old who had mild COVID-19 (a few samples of this study predate the infection). Cell type and time point are not known. CDR3 sequence reads: CASSYRGEGYEQYF. For the CDR3, the DNA is TGCGCCAGCAGCTACAGGGGAGAAGGCTACGAGCAGTACTTC.